This entry describes one T cell receptor (beta chain). This clone's antigen is unknown. No base quality information exists; no much larger clone differs at one position. Inclusive of the bounding cysteine and phenylalanine, the CDR3 is 17 residues long. Kept here is only the CDR3 DNA, which spans 51 bases and is read in frame from base 1. Reading the germline V gene gives CDR1 KGHSH and CDR2 LQKENI. Trimming removed 0 bases from V and 2 bases from J, leaving 15 bases between the germline ends. This record belongs to a study of shared clonotypes between healthy human individuals (dated by TCRdb to the early 2020s). In the study overall: The cohort included three men and a couple of women between 18 and 49 years of age. To estimate repertoire size and how much clonotype sharing occurs between individuals, the study deeply sequenced the blood TCR repertoires of several healthy adults. Libraries were prepared and TCR repertoires were sequenced by different laboratories using diverse techniques, in order to increase sequencing depth and limit assay-specific biases. Each donor's leukapheresis produced roughly between about 0.9 and 9.5 billion PBMCs.

TCR CDR3 regions were amplified from genomic DNA by multiplex PCR using the deep immunoSEQ assay. Genomic DNA extracted from each cell subset was distributed evenly over all wells of several immunoSEQ 96-well plates, and each plate served as one replicate. For unsorted PBMC, 300 ng of genomic DNA, equivalent to about 30,000 T cell genomes, went into each replicate PCR. Ten immunoSEQ deep assay plates were used to sequence the unsorted PBMC genomic DNA. Purified libraries were measured with a Qubit 3.0 fluorometer, size-checked on a Bioanalyzer 2100, and measured again with the KAPA Library Quantification kit. Each immunoSEQ 96-well plate was sequenced on its own single-read 150-cycle Illumina NextSeq 550 flow cell. Per the original workflow: Because only junctional sequences without quality scores were contained in the immunoSEQ output, filtering matching that applied to full-length reads could not be performed. To assign V/J genes and CDR3, sequences were annotated against IMGT germline references using PyIR, a Python wrapper for IgBLAST v1.9. Reads were removed for weak V/J assignments (E-value above 1e-6), missing CDR3, stop codons, out-of-frame junctions, or ambiguous translated residues. V3J clonotypes were defined as sequences sharing an identical inferred V gene, J gene, and CDR3 amino acid sequence. Percentage overlap between repertoires was calculated by dividing the number of shared unique clonotypes by the size of the smaller repertoire. Richness of each repertoire was evaluated using RTK rarefaction, the Chao1 estimator, and Recon v2.1 estimates of unobserved clonotypes. The source is immuneACCESS, and TCRdb retained only in-frame sequences with V and J called. Part of the clones is not carried over; for the studies checked, unresolved V genes explain less than half of this, and the remainder is unexplained. The V and J calls and clone size are taken from that table; D and trimming were inferred from the DNA. This sample gives about 490,000 clones in total; approximately 80% of them show up just once. The ten biggest clones cover more than 10% of the sample.

General conclusions and limits of the study: Pairwise subsampling led to the expectation that sequencing depth would affect the degree of clonotype sharing among donors. Sampling was restricted to blood, and TCR repertoires in tissue are likely to differ from TCR repertoires in blood. The small number of donors limited the genetic and exposure-history diversity represented.

The donors were healthy, HIV-negative adults with no recently reported acute infections or vaccinations. All donors were Caucasian adults living in Nashville, Tennessee, USA. For unsorted samples, some 100 million PBMCs were counted and genomic DNA was extracted with the QIAamp DNA Blood Mini kit. After blood collection by leukapheresis, PBMCs were isolated using Ficoll-Histopaque density gradient centrifugation and then cryopreserved in the vapor phase of liquid nitrogen. The rearrangement joined TRBV18 to TRBJ2-3, with the D call tentatively TRBD1 or TRBD2, each fitting 5 bases. Sequencing used PBMCs. This clonotype was sampled from a woman aged 40 to 50 in good health. Some clones in this sample may be carry-over from other donors' samples. The DNA reads as follows: TGTGCCAGCTCACCACCTCTCGCTCGGGGCGACACAGATACGCAGTATTTT. Translated, it gives CASSPPLARGDTDTQYF.